These 26 T cell receptor beta chains were sequenced from one sample in a study of cytotoxic CD8 clonotypes in ibrutinib-treated CLL. The assay was immunoSEQ multiplex PCR, and TCRdb's table has in-frame clones only and misses some. Among 300,000 to 350,000 clones listed, roughly 79% were seen once. This specimen was PBMCs, taken before ibrutinib treatment. The origin of the receptors is a human donor with chronic lymphocytic leukemia.

The chain links TRBV7-2 to TRBJ1-5; no firm D call. Looked up from germline, CDR1 is SGHTA and CDR2 is FQGNSA. Trimming removed 0 bases at V and 6 bases at J, with 12 bases between. The CDR3 runs to 15 residues. For the CDR3, the DNA is TGTGCCAGCAGCTTAGCCTTTGGGGTGGGTCAGCCCCAGCATTTT. It codes for CASSLAFGVGQPQHF. Using reference TRBV7-2 and TRBJ1-5 for the parts outside the CDR3, the full variable domain is GAGVSQSPSNKVTEKGKDVELRCDPISGHTALYWYRQSLGQGLEFLIYFQGNSAPDKSGLPSDRFSAERTGGSVSTLTIQRTQQEDSAVYLCASSLAFGVGQPQHFGDGTRLSIL.

In nucleotides, the CDR3 is TGCAGCGTTGAAGAGTGGCAGCACTCAGATACGCAGTATTTT. Translated: CSVEEWQHSDTQYF. The rearrangement uses TRBV29-1 and TRBJ2-3; D ambiguous. The CDR3 runs to 14 residues. Trimming removed 0 bases at V and 4 bases at J, with 11 bases between. Germline CDR1 reads SQVTM; CDR2 reads ANQGSEA.

This chain's CDR3 is CASSFGQNTDTQYF. CDR3 bases: TGCGCCAGCAGCTTCGGACAAAACACAGATACGCAGTATTTT. The chain uses TRBV5-1 and TRBJ2-3, with a weak D call TRBD1 (5 bases). Trimming stripped 2 bases from V and 2 bases from J, with 9 bases between. In germline, CDR1 is SGHRS, CDR2 YFSETQ. The length of the CDR3 is 14 residues.

The CDR3 region has the DNA TGCGCCAGCAGCTCAGGGACAGGGCGAGAGACCCAGTACTTC. This gives the protein CASSSGTGRETQYF. V is TRBV5-1 and J is TRBJ2-5, with TRBD1 matching 9 bases. CDR3 length: 14 amino acids. Germline V gene sequence: CDR1 SGHRS, CDR2 YFSETQ. The junction had 4 bases not matched to a gene; V was cut back by 3 bases and J by 4 bases.

The V gene is TRBV7-2, the J gene TRBJ2-1; D might be TRBD1 (5 bases). From germline, CDR1 is SGHTA and CDR2 FQGNSA. The CDR3 spans 14 residues. Trimming left V 0 bases short and J 6 bases short, with 9 bases between. The CDR3 region is CASSLASGRNEQFF. CDR3 in DNA: TGTGCCAGCAGCTTAGCGTCAGGGCGCAATGAGCAGTTCTTC.

This chain links TRBV4-2 with TRBJ1-1, with TRBD1 as a possible D gene (6 bases). Trimming took off 1 base at V and 0 bases at J, with 12 bases between the two ends. This CDR3 contains 16 residues. Germline V lookup: CDR1 LGHNA, CDR2 YNFKEQ. This CDR3 is CASSQVLGQMNTEAFF. In DNA, the CDR3 is TGTGCCAGCAGCCAAGTTTTAGGACAGATGAACACTGAAGCTTTCTTT.

CDR3 in DNA: TGCAGCGTGAGGGATTACTCAGGGACTGGAAACACCATATATTTT. This translates into CSVRDYSGTGNTIYF. The rearrangement links TRBV29-1 to TRBJ1-3; D possibly corresponds to TRBD1 (5 bases). CDR1 is SQVTM and CDR2 is ANQGSEA in the germline V gene. The CDR3 is 15 amino acids. V lost 6 bases, J lost 2 bases, and 17 bases lay in between.

V and J are TRBV5-4 and TRBJ2-2; D possibly uses TRBD1 or TRBD2 (5 bases each). The V end was cut by 1 base, the J end by 3 bases, with 10 bases between. Germline V CDR1 and CDR2: SGHNT, YYREEE (reference sequence). This CDR3 spans 15 amino acids. As DNA, the CDR3 is TGTGCCAGCAGCTTGCGGGACGGGTACACCGGGGAGCTGTTTTTT. This encodes CASSLRDGYTGELFF.

The chain links TRBV5-1 to TRBJ1-2, with no clear D. Per germline, CDR1 SGHRS and CDR2 YFSETQ. V lost 3 bases and J 6 bases, leaving 12 bases between the germline ends. The CDR3 totals 13 residues. The CDR3 coding sequence is TGCGCCAGCAGCTACGGGATAAGCGATGGCTACACCTTC. Its protein is CASSYGISDGYTF. The variable domain in full, completed from reference TRBV5-1 and TRBJ1-2, reads KAGVTQTPRYLIKTRGQQVTLSCSPISGHRSVSWYQQTPGQGLQFLFEYFSETQRNKGNFPGRFSGRQFSNSRSEMNVSTLELGDSALYLCASSYGISDGYTFGSGTRLTVV.

The chain has TRBV11-2 and TRBJ2-3; unclear D gene. Germline lookup yields CDR1 SGHAT and CDR2 FQNNGV. CDR3 length: 14 residues. Trimming pared 1 base from V and 9 bases from J, leaving 14 bases between. DNA for the CDR3: TGTGCCAGCAGCTTAGGAAATACGGGCCGAACGCAGTATTTT. Protein product: CASSLGNTGRTQYF.

This clone was observed a single time. The chain's CDR3 is CASSLKWEEETQYF. In DNA form, the CDR3 reads TGTGCCAGCAGCTTGAAATGGGAAGAAGAGACCCAGTACTTC. The chain joins TRBV5-8 to TRBJ2-5; D is uncertain. This CDR3 spans 14 amino acids. The ends were cut back, 1 base at V and 3 bases at J, with 10 bases in the middle. Germline-derived CDR1 and CDR2 are SGHTS and YDEGEE.

Concerning this clone: One junction end disagrees with the germline gene, perhaps due to a read error. This chain links TRBV29-1 with TRBJ1-3, with D possibly matching TRBD1 (6 bases). Germline V gene data show CDR1 as SQVTM and CDR2 as ANQGSEA. The CDR3 runs to 15 residues. In DNA, the CDR3 is TGCAGCGTCGAAGCAGGGGAGGTTGGCAGGAACACCATATATTTT. This translates into CSVEAGEVGRNTIYF.

The genes are TRBV6-5 and TRBJ2-5; 8 nucleotides line up with TRBD1. In germline, CDR1 is MNHEY, CDR2 SVGAGI. The V and J ends lost 7 bases and 3 bases, in that order; junction bases with no gene match: 4. CDR3 size: 13 residues. CDR3 region: CASTEDREETQYF. CDR3 in DNA: TGTGCCAGCACCGAGGACAGGGAAGAGACCCAGTACTTC.

This chain joins TRBV15 and TRBJ1-2; a possible D gene is TRBD1 (5 bases). This CDR3 region has 14 residues. Germline V CDR1 and CDR2: LNHNV, YYDKDF (reference sequence). Trimming took off 5 bases at V and 5 bases at J, with 15 bases between the two ends. The CDR3 sequence: CATSWGSTAYGYTF. The CDR3 region has the DNA TGTGCCACCAGCTGGGGATCGACAGCTTATGGCTACACCTTC.

The chain couples TRBV5-1 to TRBJ2-1; D might be TRBD1 or TRBD2, each matching 6 bases. V was shortened by 0 bases and J by 9 bases, with 16 bases between the two germline ends. This CDR3 has 15 residues. The germline gives CDR1 SGHRS, CDR2 YFSETQ. CDR3 DNA sequence: TGCGCCAGCAGCTTGGGGCTGCGGAGGGGGGTTGAGCAGTTCTTC. Encoded protein: CASSLGLRRGVEQFF.

J is TRBJ1-4 and V is TRBV5-4; the D gene is possibly TRBD1 (6 bases). The germline V and J ends were trimmed by 4 bases and 1 base, with 11 bases remaining between them. This CDR3 has 15 residues. The V gene's germline CDR1 is SGHNT and CDR2 YYREEE (reference sequence). The CDR3 coding sequence is TGTGCCAGCAGCCGAATAGGGGGAACTAATGAAAAACTGTTTTTT. Amino acids: CASSRIGGTNEKLFF.

This rearrangement joins TRBV4-3 to TRBJ2-5; the match to TRBD1 covers 10 bases. Losses at the gene ends were 4 bases for V and 3 bases for J; bases not matched to a gene: 8. From germline, CDR1 is LGHNA and CDR2 YSLEER. The CDR3 contains 16 residues. The CDR3 sequence is CASSPGTGEGEETQYF. The CDR3 coding sequence is TGCGCCAGCAGCCCTGGGACAGGGGAGGGGGAAGAGACCCAGTACTTC.

V gene TRBV30 combines with J gene TRBJ2-1, with 8 bases lining up with TRBD2. Trimming took 5 bases from V and 4 from J; bases not matched to a gene: 7. Germline-derived CDR1 and CDR2 are GTSNPN and SVGIG (reference sequence). There are 14 residues in the CDR3. CDR3 protein: CAWDRLAGYNEQFF. CDR3 coding DNA: TGTGCCTGGGACCGCTTAGCGGGGTACAATGAGCAGTTCTTC.

The V call is TRBV7-2, the J call TRBJ2-7; TRBD2 aligns across 8 bases. Trimming at V came to 8 bases and at J to 0 bases, leaving 3 bases not matched to a gene. CDR1 is SGHTA, CDR2 FQGNSA, per germline. The CDR3 contains 13 residues. CDR3 bases: TGTGCCAGCCAGCGGGAGAACTCCTACGAGCAGTACTTC. Its protein is CASQRENSYEQYF.

The V and J genes are TRBV7-9 and TRBJ2-5; D gene uncertain. Germline V gene lookup returns CDR1 SEHNR and CDR2 FQNEAQ (reference sequence). Trimming shortened V by 3 bases and J by 5 bases, and 7 bases separated the two germline ends. The CDR3 loop spans 12 amino acids. The CDR3 loop reads CASSFISETQYF. The CDR3 nucleotides read TGTGCCAGCAGCTTTATTTCGGAGACCCAGTACTTC.

This chain links TRBV28 with TRBJ2-3, with a possible D match to TRBD2 (5 bases). CDR1 and CDR2 from the germline V gene are MDHEN and SYDVKM. This CDR3 has 15 residues. V was clipped by 2 bases and J by 2 bases, with 11 bases between them. Here the CDR3 reads CASSLPTRLTDTQYF. The CDR3 nucleotides are TGTGCCAGCAGTTTACCCACTAGGCTCACAGATACGCAGTATTTT.

This clone was observed a single time. The chain joins TRBV6-5 to TRBJ2-4, with a weak D call TRBD1 (6 bases). This CDR3 is built from 14 residues. Germline-derived CDR1 and CDR2 are MNHEY and SVGAGI. Trimming left V 0 bases short and J 5 bases short, with 8 bases between. The CDR3 is CASSYSAGENIQYF. In nucleotides, the CDR3 is TGTGCCAGCAGTTACTCGGCAGGGGAAAACATTCAGTACTTC.

The chain employs TRBV19 and TRBJ2-7; 12 bases align to TRBD1. The CDR3 covers 16 residues. The germline CDR1 and CDR2 sequences are LNHDA and SQIVND (reference sequence). After removal of 4 bases from V and 6 bases from J, the junction contained 10 bases not matched to a gene. CDR3 in amino acids: CASSRIGTGGFAEQYF. DNA for the CDR3: TGTGCCAGTAGTAGGATCGGGACAGGGGGCTTTGCCGAGCAGTACTTC.

The V gene is TRBV29-1, the J gene TRBJ2-5; D uncertain. V was shortened by 2 bases and J by 5 bases, with 12 bases between the two germline ends. This CDR3 contains 13 residues. From germline, CDR1 is SQVTM and CDR2 ANQGSEA. CDR3 region: CSVELGGWETQYF. The DNA of the CDR3 is TGCAGCGTTGAACTCGGTGGGTGGGAGACCCAGTACTTC.

The rearrangement joins TRBV29-1 to TRBJ1-1; D is perhaps TRBD1 (5 bases). V was clipped by 4 bases and J by 3 bases, with 9 bases between them. Germline V gene sequence: CDR1 SQVTM, CDR2 ANQGSEA. There are 12 residues in the CDR3. CDR3 amino acids: CSVVGGDTEAFF. The CDR3 DNA reads as TGCAGCGTTGTGGGGGGGGACACTGAAGCTTTCTTT.

The J gene is TRBJ1-2, the V gene TRBV27; no clear D gene. The V and J ends lost 3 bases and 3 bases respectively, with 14 bases between them. Looked up from germline, CDR1 is MNHEY and CDR2 is SMNVEV (reference sequence). The CDR3 is made up of 15 amino acids. CDR3 nucleotides: TGTGCCAGCAGTTTGTGGGCTCGTAAGGACTATGGCTACACCTTC. Protein: CASSLWARKDYGYTF.